This record looks at one TCR beta chain sequence and its context. The data were taken from a study of blood T cell repertoires in COVID-19. Per the original methods: Estimated nucleated cell counts came from reference gene primer amplification. Some clones are missing from TCRdb's copy, which holds only in-frame ones; the method was immunoSEQ multiplex PCR. Clone size and the V and J calls come from that table; the DNA yielded D and trimming. The sample lists 60,000 to 75,000 clones; about 85% were seen once. Seattle researchers signed up patients amid active infection and tracked them longitudinally. Trimming removed 2 bases from V and 2 bases from J, with 7 bases in between. The CDR3 runs 13 residues. Germline CDR1 MNHNY, CDR2 SVGAGI (reference sequence).

Sequences were obtained from peripheral blood. This chain uses TRBV6-6 with TRBJ2-7, with a tentative D call TRBD1 (6 bases). The origin of this receptor is a woman in her forties or fifties with COVID-19, enrolled during active disease. For the CDR3, the DNA is TGTGCCAGCAGTTACGGGGACACCTACGAGCAGTACTTC. It specifies CASSYGDTYEQYF.